These 3 T cell receptor beta chains originate from one sample sequenced in a study of kidney transplant recipient with SARS-CoV-2 infection. TCRdb independently ran MiXCR on the reads; one entry per CDR3 protein. The table shows under 300,000 distinct CDR3 sequences, with 29% occurring only once. The sample in question was a blood sample, obtained at baseline and between days 110 and 120 from a kidney transplant recipient. The receptors shown here come from a male patient aged 30 to 39 who had COVID-19 and was a kidney transplant recipient. Part of the T cells may come from the graft donor.

The chain carries TRBV19 and TRBJ2-3; D gene ambiguous. Germline loops: CDR1 LNHDA, CDR2 SQIVND (reference sequence). This CDR3 is 13 amino acids long. The V and J ends lost 1 base and 5 bases respectively, with 7 bases between them. CDR3 coding DNA: TGTGCCAGTAGTATAGGATTGAGAGATACGCAGTATTTT. Protein sequence: CASSIGLRDTQYF.

This clonotype was recorded many times. This sequence joins TRBV12-3 or TRBV12-4 and TRBJ2-7; D may correspond to TRBD1 or TRBD2 (5 bases each). Trimming took 1 base from V and 2 from J, leaving 12 bases between them. CDR3 size: 15 residues. The CDR3 protein is CASSLVGDGTYEQYF. In nucleotides, the CDR3 is TGTGCCAGCAGTTTAGTTGGGGACGGCACCTACGAGCAGTACTTC.

Only one count was recorded for this clonotype. A much larger clone sits a single nucleotide away, making a read error possible. The chain recombines TRBV5-8 with TRBJ2-7; 8 bases align to TRBD2. V lost 7 bases, J lost 3 bases, and 9 bases stayed unmatched. The length of the CDR3 is 14 residues. CDR1 and CDR2 from the germline V gene are SGHTS and YDEGEE. The CDR3 loop reads CASGSGLAYYEQYF. CDR3 DNA sequence: TGTGCCAGCGGCTCCGGACTAGCCTACTACGAGCAGTACTTC.